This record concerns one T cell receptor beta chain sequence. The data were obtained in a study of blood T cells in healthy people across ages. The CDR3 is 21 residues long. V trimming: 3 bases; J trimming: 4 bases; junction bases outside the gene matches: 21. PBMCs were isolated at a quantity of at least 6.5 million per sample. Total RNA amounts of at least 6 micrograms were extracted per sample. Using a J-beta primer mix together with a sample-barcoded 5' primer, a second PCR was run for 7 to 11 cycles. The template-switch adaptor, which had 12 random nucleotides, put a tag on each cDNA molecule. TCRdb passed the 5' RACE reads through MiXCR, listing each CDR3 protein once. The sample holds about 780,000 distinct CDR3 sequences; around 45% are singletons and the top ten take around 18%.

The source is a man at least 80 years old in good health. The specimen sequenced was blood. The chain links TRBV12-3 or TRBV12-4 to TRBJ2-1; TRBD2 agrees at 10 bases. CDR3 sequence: CASSFGATEQRGGLRYNEQFF. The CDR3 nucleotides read TGTGCCAGCAGTTTCGGAGCGACCGAACAGCGGGGGGGTTTAAGGTACAATGAGCAGTTCTTC.